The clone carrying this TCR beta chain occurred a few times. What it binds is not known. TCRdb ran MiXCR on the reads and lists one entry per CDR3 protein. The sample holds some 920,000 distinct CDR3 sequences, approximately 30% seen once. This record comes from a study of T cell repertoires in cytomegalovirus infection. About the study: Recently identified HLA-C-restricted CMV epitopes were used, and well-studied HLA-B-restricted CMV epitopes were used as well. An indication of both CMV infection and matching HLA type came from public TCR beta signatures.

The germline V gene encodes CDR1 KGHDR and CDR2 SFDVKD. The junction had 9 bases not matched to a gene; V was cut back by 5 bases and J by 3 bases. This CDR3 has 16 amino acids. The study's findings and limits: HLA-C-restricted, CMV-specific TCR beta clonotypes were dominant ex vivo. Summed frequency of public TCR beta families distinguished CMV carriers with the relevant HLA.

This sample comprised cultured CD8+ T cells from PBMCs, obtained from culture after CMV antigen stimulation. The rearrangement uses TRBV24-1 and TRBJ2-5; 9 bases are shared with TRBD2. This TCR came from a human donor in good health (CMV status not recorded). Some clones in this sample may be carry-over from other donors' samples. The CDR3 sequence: CATSGPAGGHKETQYF. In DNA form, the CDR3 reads TGTGCCACCAGTGGCCCCGCGGGGGGGCATAAAGAGACCCAGTACTTC.